This T cell receptor beta chain was profiled in a study of beta chain features in type 1 diabetes. The wider study: Over all samples combined, 107,917,701 sorted cells were examined.

Expressed TCRB transcripts were sequenced because the isolated RNA had all been reverse transcribed beforehand. Approximately 3.6 million reads was the average for naive, central memory and regulatory T cell samples. Method: immunoSEQ multiplex PCR; TCRdb's copy keeps in-frame clones and lacks some. The sample includes fewer than 250,000 clones, more than 9% of them seen just once. V lost 2 bases to trimming and J lost 2 bases, with 13 bases between them. This CDR3 comprises 15 residues. Germline CDR1 MNHEY, CDR2 SMNVEV (reference sequence). Study-level points and caveats: TCRB repertoires of naive, central memory and Treg cells appeared more similar among patients than among healthy donors.

Comments on this clone: What it binds is unknown.

This TCR was recovered from a young woman in good health. V usage is TRBV27 and J usage is TRBJ2-7; no definite D call. Input material: naive CD4+ T cells from blood. CDR3 sequence reads: CASSLKPVSTYEQYF. CDR3 bases: TGTGCCAGCAGTTTAAAGCCAGTTAGCACCTACGAGCAGTACTTC.